This T cell receptor beta chain was identified in a study of T cell responses to AZD1222 COVID-19 vaccine. CDR3 size: 13 residues. Per germline, CDR1 KGHSH and CDR2 LQKENI. V was clipped by 3 bases and J by 5 bases, with 10 bases between them. TCRdb's table, derived via immunoSEQ multiplex PCR, lists solely in-frame clones and lacks some. The sample shows 90,000 to 95,000 clones, about 91% of them seen only once. The sample here was peripheral blood, taken on day 0 of AZD1222 vaccination. The V gene is TRBV18, the J gene TRBJ1-2; no reliable D call. This TCR derives from an adult in good health. The CDR3: CASSPGEAYGYTF. The DNA for the CDR3 is TGTGCCAGCTCACCGGGAGAGGCTTATGGCTACACCTTC. Using reference TRBV18 and TRBJ1-2 for the parts outside the CDR3, the full variable domain is NAGVMQNPRHLVRRRGQEARLRCSPMKGHSHVYWYRQLPEEGLKFMVYLQKENIIDESGMPKERFSAEFPKEGPSILRIQQVVRGDSAAYFCASSPGEAYGYTFGSGTRLTVV.